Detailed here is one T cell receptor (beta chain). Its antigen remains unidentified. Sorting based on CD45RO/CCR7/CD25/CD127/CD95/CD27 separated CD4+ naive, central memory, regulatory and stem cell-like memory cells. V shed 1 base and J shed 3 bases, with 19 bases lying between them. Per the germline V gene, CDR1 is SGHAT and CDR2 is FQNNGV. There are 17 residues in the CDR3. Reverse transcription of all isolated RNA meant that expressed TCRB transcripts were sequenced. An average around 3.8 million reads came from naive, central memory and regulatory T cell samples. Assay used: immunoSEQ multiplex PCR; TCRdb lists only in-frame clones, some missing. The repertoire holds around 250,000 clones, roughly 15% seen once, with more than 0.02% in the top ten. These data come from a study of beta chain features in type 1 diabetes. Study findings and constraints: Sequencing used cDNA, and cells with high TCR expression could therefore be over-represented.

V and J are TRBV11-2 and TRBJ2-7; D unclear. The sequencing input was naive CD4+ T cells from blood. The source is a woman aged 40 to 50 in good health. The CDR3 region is CASSLATLGPPIYEQYF. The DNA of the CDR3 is TGTGCCAGCAGCTTAGCTACCCTCGGTCCCCCAATCTACGAGCAGTACTTC.